The clone carrying this TCR beta chain has more than one count but fewer than ten. These data are taken from a study of patients and donors after allogeneic stem cell transplantation. Germline lookup yields CDR1 DFQATT and CDR2 SNEGSKA (reference sequence). The CDR3 runs to 15 residues. Between the trimmed V and J ends, which lost 1 base and 0 bases, there was a span of 10 bases. TCRdb reanalysed the RT-PCR reads using MiXCR and keeps one entry per CDR3 protein. There are 400,000 to 450,000 distinct CDR3 sequences in the sample; roughly 17% occur only once, and 7.2% lies in the top ten. The sample consisted of blood, either unsorted or a sorted T cell fraction (not recorded which). This TCR derives from a human donor who was either an allogeneic HSCT recipient or a stem cell or donor lymphocyte infusion donor (not recorded which). It is not recorded whose cells these are; they may come from a transplant donor. V usage is TRBV20-1 and J usage is TRBJ1-3; D unresolved. As DNA, the CDR3 is TGCAGTGCTAGAGGGTTTGGGCCCTCTGGAAACACCATATATTTT. The encoded protein is CSARGFGPSGNTIYF.